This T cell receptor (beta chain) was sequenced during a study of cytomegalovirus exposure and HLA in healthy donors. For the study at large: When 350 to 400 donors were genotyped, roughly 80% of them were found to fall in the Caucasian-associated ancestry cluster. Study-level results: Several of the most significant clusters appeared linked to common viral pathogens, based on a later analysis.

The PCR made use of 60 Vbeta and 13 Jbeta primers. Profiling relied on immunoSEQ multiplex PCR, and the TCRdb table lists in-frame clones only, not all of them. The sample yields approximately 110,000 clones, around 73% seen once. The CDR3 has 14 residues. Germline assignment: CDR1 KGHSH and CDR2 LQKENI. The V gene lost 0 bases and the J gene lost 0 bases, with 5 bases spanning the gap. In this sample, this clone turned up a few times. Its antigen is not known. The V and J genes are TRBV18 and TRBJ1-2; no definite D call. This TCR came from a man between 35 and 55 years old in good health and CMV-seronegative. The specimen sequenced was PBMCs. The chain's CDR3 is CASSPPSANYGYTF. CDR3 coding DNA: TGTGCCAGCTCACCACCGTCGGCTAACTATGGCTACACCTTC. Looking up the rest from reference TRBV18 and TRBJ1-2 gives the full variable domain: NAGVMQNPRHLVRRRGQEARLRCSPMKGHSHVYWYRQLPEEGLKFMVYLQKENIIDESGMPKERFSAEFPKEGPSILRIQQVVRGDSAAYFCASSPPSANYGYTFGSGTRLTVV.